Following are 31 T cell receptor beta chains from one sample sequenced in a study of cytomegalovirus exposure and HLA in healthy donors. PCR involved 60 Vbeta and 13 Jbeta primers. Profiling relied on immunoSEQ multiplex PCR, and the TCRdb table lists in-frame clones only, not all of them. The sample holds 70,000 to 90,000 clones. Sequences were obtained from PBMCs. The receptor set was obtained from a man younger than 30 in good health and CMV-seropositive.

V is TRBV2 and J is TRBJ2-3; the match to TRBD1 covers 8 bases. The trim removed 6 bases at V and 6 bases at J, leaving 11 bases unmatched. Germline V lookup: CDR1 SNHLY, CDR2 FYNNEI. The CDR3 spans 15 residues. CDR3 protein: CASRLQGGEADTQYF. In DNA form, the CDR3 reads TGTGCCAGCAGATTACAGGGGGGCGAGGCTGATACGCAGTATTTT.

The chain links TRBV7-9 to TRBJ2-1, with TRBD1 matching over 7 bases. The V gene's germline CDR1 is SEHNR and CDR2 FQNEAQ (reference sequence). The trim removed 8 bases at V and 1 base at J, leaving 8 bases unmatched. The CDR3 consists of 15 residues. CDR3: CASVQQGSSYNEQFF. CDR3 DNA: TGTGCCAGCGTCCAACAGGGGAGTTCCTACAATGAGCAGTTCTTC.

This sequence joins TRBV7-9 and TRBJ1-1; D unresolved. V shed 2 bases and J shed 2 bases, with 18 bases lying between them. Germline lookup yields CDR1 SEHNR and CDR2 FQNEAQ (reference sequence). This CDR3 spans 17 amino acids. CDR3 loop: CASSLFKGSGYNTEAFF. CDR3 sequence (DNA): TGTGCCAGCAGCTTATTTAAAGGAAGCGGCTACAACACTGAAGCTTTCTTT.

The chain couples TRBV4-2 to TRBJ2-1; D may be TRBD1 (5 bases). The V end was cut by 0 bases, the J end by 4 bases, with 13 bases between. The germline CDR1 and CDR2 sequences are LGHNA and YNFKEQ. This CDR3 contains 16 residues. This chain's CDR3 is CASSQDGVGPYNEQFF. CDR3 coding DNA: TGTGCCAGCAGCCAAGACGGTGTGGGGCCTTACAATGAGCAGTTCTTC.

This chain uses TRBV19 with TRBJ2-7; 9 bases are a match to TRBD1. The CDR3 spans 15 residues. V shed 2 bases and J 3 bases; nucleotides not matched to a gene: 5. Germline lookup yields CDR1 LNHDA and CDR2 SQIVND (reference sequence). CDR3 sequence: CASSISGTGYYEQYF. The CDR3 coding sequence is TGTGCCAGTAGTATATCGGGGACAGGGTACTACGAGCAGTACTTC.

The chain is built from TRBV19 and TRBJ1-2, with D maybe TRBD1 (5 bases). The ends were cut back, 1 base at V and 5 bases at J, with 17 bases in the middle. Germline assignment: CDR1 LNHDA and CDR2 SQIVND (reference sequence). This CDR3 spans 16 amino acids. CDR3 coding DNA: TGTGCCAGTAGTATAGGGTATGGCAGGGAAGATTATGGCTACACCTTC. Its protein product is CASSIGYGREDYGYTF.

This chain uses TRBV29-1 with TRBJ1-1, with D tentatively TRBD1 (5 bases). This CDR3 contains 15 residues. V was clipped by 4 bases and J by 0 bases, with 15 bases between them. CDR1 is SQVTM, CDR2 ANQGSEA, per germline. In DNA form, the CDR3 reads TGCAGCGTTGGGGAGGGGTGGGCAATGAACACTGAAGCTTTCTTT. Translating it yields CSVGEGWAMNTEAFF.

The gene calls are TRBV2 and TRBJ2-7; maybe TRBD1 (6 bases). Germline values: CDR1 SNHLY, CDR2 FYNNEI. With 6 bases removed from V and 6 bases from J, the gap between germline ends came to 15 bases. This CDR3 comprises 13 residues. CDR3: CASSIQGTGEQYF. DNA for the CDR3: TGTGCCAGCAGCATACAGGGTACGGGCGAGCAGTACTTC.

The chain links TRBV5-6 to TRBJ1-1; TRBD1 might be the D (6 bases). The V end was cut by 1 base, the J end by 0 bases, with 16 bases between. The CDR3 runs 17 residues. CDR1 and CDR2 (germline): SGHDT, YYEEEE. CDR3 protein: CASSLFGGQTVNTEAFF. CDR3 DNA sequence: TGTGCCAGCAGCTTGTTCGGCGGACAGACCGTGAACACTGAAGCTTTCTTT.

The chain carries TRBV9 and TRBJ2-1; 10 nucleotides line up with TRBD2. With V trimmed by 0 bases and J by 6 bases, 12 bases remained unmatched. Germline V CDR1 and CDR2: SGDLS, YYNGEE. The CDR3 spans 18 residues. The CDR3 DNA is TGTGCCAGCAGCGTAGGCCCGACCAGCGGGAGGGTTGGCAATGAGCAGTTCTTC. Residues: CASSVGPTSGRVGNEQFF.

This chain uses TRBV6-6 with TRBJ2-5; 10 bases are a match to TRBD1. The end of the DNA is better explained by TRBJ2-7, so the J call may be wrong. This CDR3 spans 13 amino acids. Per germline, CDR1 MNHNY and CDR2 SVGAGI (reference sequence). The CDR3 DNA is TGTGCCAGCGCTTGGGACAGGGGAAGCGAGCAGTACTTC. Protein sequence: CASAWDRGSEQYF.

V usage is TRBV2 and J usage is TRBJ1-2, with 8 bases matching TRBD1. This CDR3 region has 16 residues. V dropped 7 bases and J dropped 2; count of bases not matched to a gene: 12. From germline, CDR1 is SNHLY and CDR2 FYNNEI. The CDR3 region is CASTPDRDNRNYGYTF. The CDR3 bases are TGTGCCAGCACACCGGACAGGGACAATAGGAACTATGGCTACACCTTC.

V and J are TRBV28 and TRBJ1-2; D is uncertain. V was clipped by 8 bases and J by 2 bases, with 9 bases between them. Germline V gene data show CDR1 as MDHEN and CDR2 as SYDVKM. This CDR3 contains 12 residues. CDR3 sequence reads: CASRQQNYGYTF. CDR3 DNA sequence: TGTGCCAGCCGCCAACAAAACTATGGCTACACCTTC.

This chain links TRBV28 with TRBJ2-3, with D possibly matching TRBD2 (5 bases). Looked up from germline, CDR1 is MDHEN and CDR2 is SYDVKM. This CDR3 comprises 14 residues. Trimming removed 3 bases at V and 1 base at J, with 8 bases between. CDR3 amino acids: CASSFLAGTDTQYF. The CDR3 nucleotides are TGTGCCAGCAGTTTCCTAGCTGGCACAGATACGCAGTATTTT.

This chain connects TRBV6-6 to TRBJ1-4; unclear D gene. This CDR3 contains 16 residues. The germline CDR1 and CDR2 sequences are MNHNY and SVGAGI (reference sequence). V was shortened by 3 bases and J by 8 bases, with 19 bases between the two germline ends. The CDR3 nucleotides read TGTGCCAGCAGTTATCGGGAGGGAGCAGCTAGAGAAAAACTGTTTTTT. This gives the protein CASSYREGAAREKLFF.

The V and J genes are TRBV2 and TRBJ2-5; no definite D call. This CDR3 comprises 14 residues. With 2 bases removed from V and 4 bases from J, the gap between germline ends came to 11 bases. From germline, CDR1 is SNHLY and CDR2 FYNNEI. This CDR3 reads CASSEMVAGETQYF. The CDR3 DNA sequence: TGTGCCAGCAGTGAAATGGTGGCAGGAGAGACCCAGTACTTC.

The V gene is TRBV29-1, the J gene TRBJ2-3; a possible D gene is TRBD1 (5 bases). The CDR3 covers 12 residues. With 7 bases removed from V and 5 bases from J, the gap between germline ends came to 13 bases. CDR1 and CDR2 from the germline V gene are SQVTM and ANQGSEA. This chain's CDR3 is CSGGRGQDTQYF. The CDR3 DNA reads as TGCAGCGGTGGAAGGGGTCAAGATACGCAGTATTTT.

The chain links TRBV6-1 to TRBJ2-2; a possible D gene is TRBD1 (6 bases). V shed 6 bases and J shed 6 bases, with 14 bases lying between them. Germline CDR1 is MNHNS and CDR2 is SASEGT. The CDR3 contains 14 residues. The chain's CDR3 is CASSDLQGPGELFF. The CDR3 nucleotides are TGTGCCAGCAGCGATCTACAGGGACCCGGGGAGCTGTTTTTT.

The chain is built from TRBV6-4 and TRBJ1-3, with 9 bases identical to TRBD1. This CDR3 is built from 18 residues. Unmatched junction bases numbered 14, after V lost 5 bases and J lost 3 bases. From germline, CDR1 is MRHNA and CDR2 SNTAGT. The CDR3 sequence is CASSSSPGTGTVGNTIYF. The DNA for the CDR3 is TGTGCCAGCAGTTCTAGTCCCGGGACAGGGACGGTTGGAAACACCATATATTTT.

The chain employs TRBV6-1 and TRBJ1-2, with no clear D. V lost 2 bases and J 2 bases, leaving 24 bases between the germline ends. The V gene's germline CDR1 is MNHNS and CDR2 SASEGT. CDR3 length: 19 amino acids. In DNA form, the CDR3 reads TGTGCCAGCAGTGAAATAAATTTCTTCTCTTTGACTCCCAACTATGGCTACACCTTC. Its protein is CASSEINFFSLTPNYGYTF.

The chain links TRBV5-5 to TRBJ1-1; D possibly corresponds to TRBD1 (6 bases). Between the trimmed V and J ends, which lost 2 bases and 0 bases, there was a span of 8 bases. The CDR3 extends over 14 amino acids. The V gene's germline CDR1 is SGHKS and CDR2 YYEKEE (reference sequence). Here the CDR3 reads CASSFQGLNTEAFF. In DNA form, the CDR3 reads TGTGCCAGCAGCTTTCAGGGGTTGAACACTGAAGCTTTCTTT. The entire variable domain, with the rest obtained from reference TRBV5-5 and TRBJ1-1, is as follows: DAGVTQSPTHLIKTRGQQVTLRCSPISGHKSVSWYQQVLGQGPQFIFQYYEKEERGRGNFPDRFSARQFPNYSSELNVNALLLGDSALYLCASSFQGLNTEAFFGQGTRLTVV.

The chain is built from TRBV6-1 and TRBJ2-7, with 8 bases fitting TRBD1. The V and J ends lost 4 bases and 6 bases, in that order; junction bases with no gene match: 2. The germline V gene encodes CDR1 MNHNS and CDR2 SASEGT. The CDR3 spans 12 residues. CDR3 in DNA: TGTGCCAGCAGTGTAGGGACAGGCGAGCAGTACTTC. Its translation: CASSVGTGEQYF.

The chain combines TRBV19 with TRBJ1-5; TRBD1 might be the D (5 bases). In germline, CDR1 is LNHDA, CDR2 SQIVND (reference sequence). CDR3 length: 14 residues. Trimming cost V 8 bases and J 1 base, with 12 bases left between them. CDR3: CASLRKGSNQPQHF. The CDR3 DNA reads TGTGCCAGTTTGAGAAAGGGGAGCAATCAGCCCCAGCATTTT.

This chain joins TRBV4-1 and TRBJ2-7; a weak D match, TRBD1 (6 bases). Trimming pared 6 bases from V and 2 bases from J, leaving 20 bases between. The V gene's germline CDR1 is MGHRA and CDR2 YSYEKL. The length of the CDR3 is 16 residues. The DNA for the CDR3 is TGCGCCAGCAGTTCCACACCGGACAGTATTACCTACGAGCAGTACTTC. Translated, it gives CASSSTPDSITYEQYF.

J is TRBJ2-2 and V is TRBV5-1; 8 bases are a match to TRBD2. Germline values: CDR1 SGHRS, CDR2 YFSETQ. This CDR3 comprises 18 residues. V was clipped by 4 bases and J by 6 bases; unmatched bases: 17. The CDR3 loop reads CASSDLGAQGSGAGELFF. The CDR3 DNA reads as TGCGCCAGCAGCGACTTGGGCGCCCAGGGTAGCGGGGCCGGGGAGCTGTTTTTT.

This chain joins TRBV4-1 and TRBJ2-7, with D perhaps matching TRBD1 (5 bases). Trimming stripped 4 bases from V and 5 bases from J, with 9 bases between. The germline gives CDR1 MGHRA, CDR2 YSYEKL. The CDR3 is 12 amino acids. CDR3 nucleotides: TGCGCCAGCAGCCTAAGGGGCCACGAGCAGTACTTC. Amino acids: CASSLRGHEQYF.

CDR3 DNA sequence: TGTGCCAGCACCGTTGACAGGGAGTACTACGAGCAGTACTTC. Its translation is CASTVDREYYEQYF. The chain joins TRBV11-2 to TRBJ2-7, with TRBD1 matching over 7 bases. The V gene end was trimmed by 7 bases and the J gene end by 3 bases; junction bases not matched to a gene: 9. The CDR3 loop spans 14 amino acids. The germline gives CDR1 SGHAT, CDR2 FQNNGV.

The chain links TRBV7-8 to TRBJ2-5; D call uncertain. The germline CDR1 and CDR2 sequences are SGHVS and FQNEAQ. CDR3 length equals 15 residues. Trimming pared 0 bases from V and 3 bases from J, leaving 11 bases between. The CDR3 DNA reads TGTGCCAGCAGCTTAGCCCCGAGAGGCGAAGAGACCCAGTACTTC. Its translation: CASSLAPRGEETQYF.

The rearrangement joins TRBV28 to TRBJ2-7, with 8 bases aligning to TRBD1. The CDR3 is 16 residues long. Germline V gene lookup returns CDR1 MDHEN and CDR2 SYDVKM. Trimming took 3 bases from V and 2 from J; bases not matched to a gene: 9. The CDR3 region is CASSFPLGQGTYEQYF. The CDR3 DNA reads as TGTGCCAGCAGTTTCCCCCTAGGACAGGGCACCTACGAGCAGTACTTC.

A remark on this clone: Compared with germline, one end of the junction differs, possibly owing to a read error. The CDR3 DNA follows: TGCGCCTGCAGCTTGGACAGGGATCAGCCCCAGCATTTT. This gives the protein CACSLDRDQPQHF. The V call is TRBV5-1, the J call TRBJ1-5, with 8 bases matching TRBD1. This CDR3 region has 13 residues. Looked up from germline, CDR1 is SGHRS and CDR2 is YFSETQ.

V gene TRBV28 combines with J gene TRBJ2-7; TRBD2 aligns across 9 bases. The CDR3 is 13 residues long. V lost 5 bases to trimming and J lost 4 bases; unmatched junction nucleotides: 3. The germline CDR1 and CDR2 sequences are MDHEN and SYDVKM. CDR3 in DNA: TGTGCCAGCAGTAGGAGCGGGGGGTACGAGCAGTACTTC. This encodes CASSRSGGYEQYF. Combining the CDR3 with reference TRBV28 and TRBJ2-7 gives the whole variable domain DVKVTQSSRYLVKRTGEKVFLECVQDMDHENMFWYRQDPGLGLRLIYFSYDVKMKEKGDIPEGYSVSREKKERFSLILESASTNQTSMYLCASSRSGGYEQYFGPGTRLTVT.